Shown below are 20 T cell receptor beta chains from a single sample sequenced in a study of blood T cells in healthy people across ages. A second PCR of roughly 6 to 12 cycles used a sample-barcoded 5' primer and a J-beta primer mix. TCRdb reanalysed the 5' RACE reads using MiXCR and keeps one entry per CDR3 protein. The table shows around 1.5 million distinct CDR3 sequences, with 30% to 40% occurring only once. The sequencing sample was made of blood. These receptors were collected from a woman in her thirties in good health.

The CDR3 here is CASSQDLVLPTDTQYF. CDR3 coding DNA: TGTGCCAGCAGCCAAGATCTCGTTCTTCCCACAGATACGCAGTATTTT. V gene TRBV14 combines with J gene TRBJ2-3; D is uncertain. Deletions cut 0 bases from V and 2 bases from J, with 12 bases between. The V gene's germline CDR1 is SGHDN and CDR2 FVKESK. The CDR3 has 16 amino acids.

This clonotype has only a few counts. This chain connects TRBV2 to TRBJ2-5; perhaps TRBD2 as D (6 bases). Germline V lookup: CDR1 SNHLY, CDR2 FYNNEI. Trimming shortened V by 6 bases and J by 4 bases, and 15 bases separated the two germline ends. This CDR3 comprises 14 residues. CDR3 DNA sequence: TGTGCCAGCAGCTCTGTCGGGGGAACAGAGACCCAGTACTTC. It encodes CASSSVGGTETQYF.

The rearrangement joins TRBV7-9 to TRBJ1-2, with 9 bases aligning to TRBD1. V trimming: 4 bases; J trimming: 3 bases; junction bases outside the gene matches: 9. Germline assignment: CDR1 SEHNR and CDR2 FQNEAQ (reference sequence). This CDR3 comprises 16 residues. The CDR3 sequence: CASSSYPGQGYYGYTF. CDR3 nucleotide sequence: TGTGCCAGCAGCTCCTATCCGGGACAGGGATACTATGGCTACACCTTC.

The CDR3 here is CASSFYRGRLETQYF. For the CDR3, the DNA is TGTGCCAGCAGCTTCTACAGGGGGCGATTGGAGACCCAGTACTTC. V and J are TRBV7-9 and TRBJ2-5, with 9 bases that match TRBD1. Germline V gives CDR1 SEHNR, CDR2 FQNEAQ (reference sequence). V lost 3 bases to trimming and J lost 5 bases; unmatched junction nucleotides: 7. The CDR3 contains 15 residues. The whole variable domain, remainder taken from reference TRBV7-9 and TRBJ2-5, is DTGVSQNPRHKITKRGQNVTFRCDPISEHNRLYWYRQTLGQGPEFLTYFQNEAQLEKSRLLSDRFSAERPKGSFSTLEIQRTEQGDSAMYLCASSFYRGRLETQYFGPGTRLLVL.

V usage is TRBV28 and J usage is TRBJ1-5; no definite D call. Per germline, CDR1 MDHEN and CDR2 SYDVKM. This CDR3 comprises 12 residues. Trimming cost V 8 bases and J 2 bases, with 7 bases left between them. As DNA, the CDR3 is TGTGCCAGCGCAAGGGGCAATCAGCCCCAGCATTTT. Translating it yields CASARGNQPQHF.

In DNA form, the CDR3 reads TGTGCCAGCTCCGGGACAGGGGGCGTGGGGGAGCAGTTCTTC. Translation gives CASSGTGGVGEQFF. The genes are TRBV2 and TRBJ2-1; 12 nucleotides agree with TRBD1. V was clipped by 8 bases and J by 10 bases; unmatched bases: 9. Germline loops: CDR1 SNHLY, CDR2 FYNNEI. The CDR3 extends over 14 amino acids.

This clonotype showed up just a few times. The chain employs TRBV3-1 and TRBJ2-7; TRBD2 aligns across 13 bases. This CDR3 spans 15 amino acids. The germline V gene has CDR1 LGHDT and CDR2 YNNKEL (reference sequence). J lost 5 bases, V lost 4 bases, and 5 bases had no gene match. The CDR3 loop is CASSPLAGGRNEQYF. CDR3 bases: TGTGCCAGCAGCCCACTAGCGGGAGGGCGTAACGAGCAGTACTTC.

This clonotype appeared a few times. The chain recombines TRBV4-1 with TRBJ2-7, with D perhaps matching TRBD2 (6 bases). This CDR3 is built from 15 residues. Germline lookup yields CDR1 MGHRA and CDR2 YSYEKL. The V end was cut by 1 base, the J end by 2 bases, with 12 bases between. CDR3 DNA: TGCGCCAGCAGCCAAGTTCTAGCGCAGACCTACGAGCAGTACTTC. It translates to CASSQVLAQTYEQYF.

The chain has TRBV11-2 and TRBJ2-4; D is uncertain. CDR3 length: 16 residues. V shed 1 base and J shed 6 bases, with 16 bases lying between them. The V gene's germline CDR1 is SGHAT and CDR2 FQNNGV. The CDR3 DNA sequence: TGTGCCAGCAGCTTAGCCGTCTTCGGGCGAGGAAACATTCAGTACTTC. It translates to CASSLAVFGRGNIQYF.

This clonotype has more than one count but fewer than ten. The chain links TRBV4-2 to TRBJ2-1; 7 bases match TRBD2. Looked up from germline, CDR1 is LGHNA and CDR2 is YNFKEQ. J gave up 9 bases and V 0 bases, and 11 bases lay outside the gene matches. The CDR3 sequence is 16 residues long. The CDR3 spells CASSQEGGRLRSEQFF. CDR3 sequence (DNA): TGTGCCAGCAGCCAAGAGGGAGGGAGACTCAGGAGTGAGCAGTTCTTC.

As concerns this clonotype: This is likely a read error, given that the CDR3 carries no conserved phenylalanine or tryptophan at its end. The chain recombines TRBV3-1 with TRBJ2-4; tentatively, D is TRBD1 (6 bases). Matching the DNA end better, TRBJ2-7 makes the J call doubtful. Germline CDR1 LGHDT, CDR2 YNNKEL (reference sequence). The CDR3 sequence is 15 residues long. The CDR3 DNA reads as TGTGCCAGCAGCCAAGGAACAGGGATCTACTACGAGCAGTACTGC. Translation gives CASSQGTGIYYEQYC.

The chain couples TRBV6-1 to TRBJ2-1; TRBD2 aligns across 7 bases. The trim removed 10 bases at V and 5 bases at J, leaving 8 bases unmatched. Germline V CDR1 and CDR2: MNHNS, SASEGT. CDR3 length: 13 amino acids. The CDR3 DNA reads TGTGCCACCGGGGGGAGGGAACACAATGAGCAGTTCTTC. Protein: CATGGREHNEQFF.

In its sample, this clonotype was seen a few times. This chain connects TRBV5-1 to TRBJ2-5; D is possibly TRBD1 (6 bases). CDR1 is SGHRS and CDR2 is YFSETQ in the germline V gene. Trimming cost V 5 bases and J 5 bases, with 13 bases left between them. This CDR3 comprises 13 residues. The DNA for the CDR3 is TGCGCCAGCAGAAGTGGTAGGGGGGAGACCCAGTACTTC. This encodes CASRSGRGETQYF.

The chain links TRBV10-3 to TRBJ1-2; no firm D call. This CDR3 region has 16 residues. Trimming shortened V by 3 bases and J by 2 bases, and 16 bases separated the two germline ends. Germline CDR1 ENHRY, CDR2 SYGVKD. CDR3 in amino acids: CAISDFQRLGNYGYTF. The CDR3 DNA sequence: TGTGCCATCAGTGATTTTCAGCGGCTCGGGAACTATGGCTACACCTTC.

The genes are TRBV2 and TRBJ2-7; TRBD2 matches at 7 bases. With 6 bases clipped from V and 4 bases from J, the junction kept 9 bases outside the gene matches. In germline, CDR1 is SNHLY, CDR2 FYNNEI. The CDR3 runs 14 residues. The CDR3 sequence is CASRAELAPYEQYF. For the CDR3, the DNA is TGTGCCAGCAGGGCGGAACTAGCGCCGTACGAGCAGTACTTC.

The sample holds a few counts of this clonotype. V and J are TRBV7-7 and TRBJ2-5; D uncertain. The ends were cut back, 3 bases at V and 1 base at J, with 6 bases in the middle. This CDR3 region has 13 residues. CDR1 and CDR2 from the germline V gene are SSHAT and FNYEAQ (reference sequence). The CDR3 bases are TGTGCCAGCAGCTTCGTCAGCCAAGAGACCCAGTACTTC. Amino acid sequence: CASSFVSQETQYF.

This clonotype came up a few times. The chain uses TRBV5-1 and TRBJ2-4; D unresolved. The CDR3 has 14 residues. The germline V and J ends were trimmed by 2 bases and 7 bases, with 13 bases remaining between them. In germline, CDR1 is SGHRS, CDR2 YFSETQ. CDR3 in amino acids: CASSLFGFTNIQYF. CDR3 coding DNA: TGCGCCAGCAGCTTATTCGGCTTTACGAACATTCAGTACTTC.

This clonotype was counted a few times. The genes are TRBV6-5 and TRBJ2-7, with no clear D. The CDR3 contains 14 residues. In germline, CDR1 is MNHEY, CDR2 SVGAGI. Trimming pared 0 bases from V and 5 bases from J, leaving 11 bases between. The CDR3 spells CASSYSPEMDEQYF. CDR3 in DNA: TGTGCCAGCAGTTACTCACCGGAAATGGACGAGCAGTACTTC.

This clonotype was counted a few times. DNA for the CDR3: TGTGCCAGCAGCCCACAGGGGGCTGGTAGCTACACCTTC. Translation gives CASSPQGAGSYTF. V is TRBV7-6 and J is TRBJ1-2; the match to TRBD1 covers 9 bases. With V trimmed by 5 bases and J by 9 bases, 7 bases remained unmatched. CDR3 length equals 13 residues. Germline CDR1 reads SGHVS; CDR2 reads FNYEAQ.

This sequence joins TRBV7-8 and TRBJ2-7; D unresolved. The CDR3 covers 14 residues. V gave up 1 base and J gave up 3 bases, with 10 bases separating them. Germline lookup yields CDR1 SGHVS and CDR2 FQNEAQ. CDR3 protein: CASSLGGRFYEQYF. CDR3 sequence (DNA): TGTGCCAGCAGCTTAGGTGGCAGATTCTACGAGCAGTACTTC.